A selection of T cell receptor beta chains follows, all from one sample in a study of regulatory T cells in long-lasting Graves disease. One entry per CDR3 protein, called by TCRdb with MiXCR from the multiplex PCR reads. The sample gives 300,000 to 400,000 distinct CDR3 sequences, around 16% of which show up once; approximately 21% is in the top ten. The material was peripheral blood mononuclear cells (PBMCs), obtained at new diagnosis, from a patient treated with antithyroid drugs. These receptor sequences come from a female donor with Graves disease. The CDR3 runs from the conserved cysteine through the conserved F or W. Each record gives: J gene, V gene, clone size, D gene, CDR3 protein, CDR3 DNA. D genes are given only for firm matches. Some rows have no size entry. The others give once, few or many, or a class for an expanded clone.

TRBJ1-2 | TRBV6-2/TRBV6-3 | many | - | CASSYKGTDYGYTF | TGTGCCAGCAGTTACAAGGGAACGGACTATGGCTACACCTTC
TRBJ2-3 | TRBV25-1 | once | TRBD1 | CASRQTGDADTQYF | TGTGCCAGCAGACAGACAGGGGACGCAGATACGCAGTATTTT
TRBJ1-1 | TRBV14 | many | TRBD1 | CASSPIRAENRGENTEAFF | TGTGCCAGCAGCCCCATCCGGGCGGAAAACAGGGGCGAGAACACTGAAGCTTTCTTT
TRBJ1-5 | TRBV6-2/TRBV6-3 | - | - | CASNVERDQPQHF | TGTGCCAGCAACGTTGAGAGGGACCAGCCCCAGCATTTT
TRBJ1-2 | TRBV25-1 | - | TRBD1 | CASRGQLANYGYTF | TGTGCCAGCAGGGGACAGCTAGCTAACTATGGCTACACCTTC
TRBJ1-5 | TRBV11-2 | many | TRBD1 | CASSLGVDRGSNQPQHF | TGTGCCAGCAGCTTAGGGGTTGACAGGGGGAGCAATCAGCCCCAGCATTTT
TRBJ1-1 | TRBV27 | many | - | CASSFMGNTEAFF | TGTGCCAGCAGTTTCATGGGGAACACTGAAGCTTTCTTT
TRBJ2-7 | TRBV7-6 | many | TRBD2 | CASSLAGGASYEQYF | TGTGCCAGCAGCTTGGCCGGGGGGGCCTCCTACGAGCAGTACTTC
TRBJ1-2 | TRBV12-3/TRBV12-4 | many | - | CASSQRDIDYGYTF | TGTGCCAGTTCACAGAGGGACATTGACTATGGCTACACCTTC
TRBJ2-5 | TRBV7-9 | few | TRBD1 | CASSYAPWDRYALEETQYF | TGTGCCAGCAGTTACGCCCCTTGGGACAGGTACGCGCTCGAAGAGACCCAGTACTTC
TRBJ2-3 | TRBV7-9 | many | TRBD1 | CASTPYYGTGITDTQYF | TGTGCCAGCACCCCGTATTATGGGACAGGGATAACAGATACGCAGTATTTT
TRBJ2-7 | TRBV13 | - | - | CASSLRAALSYEQYF | TGTGCCAGCAGCTTAAGAGCGGCCCTATCCTACGAGCAGTACTTC
TRBJ2-3 | TRBV6-4 | many | - | CASSSTGRVDTQYF | TGTGCCAGCAGTTCTACTGGACGTGTGGATACGCAGTATTTT
TRBJ1-1 | TRBV6-9 | many | TRBD1 | CASSYSKQGVDTEAFF | TGTGCCAGCAGTTACTCGAAACAGGGGGTCGACACTGAAGCTTTCTTT
TRBJ1-2 | TRBV11-2 | few | - | CASGPSVNDGGGYTF | TGTGCCAGCGGCCCCTCGGTGAACGATGGAGGGGGCTACACCTTC
TRBJ2-5 | TRBV7-2 | many | - | CASSLWLDSQETQYF | TGTGCCAGCAGCCTATGGCTGGACAGCCAAGAGACCCAGTACTTC
TRBJ2-3 | TRBV11-3 | - | TRBD2 | CASSLQLAGASYTQYF | TGTGCCAGCAGCTTACAACTAGCGGGAGCCTCCTATACGCAGTATTTT
TRBJ2-6 | TRBV11-2 | many | TRBD1 | CASSTRTGVAGANVLTF | TGTGCCAGCAGCACCCGGACAGGTGTTGCTGGGGCCAACGTCCTGACTTTC
TRBJ1-3 | TRBV30 | - | - | CAWSVRGRLSGNTIYF | TGTGCCTGGAGTGTACGAGGGCGTCTATCTGGAAACACCATATATTTT
TRBJ1-1 | TRBV9 | few | - | CASSVEGSGSTEAFF | TGTGCCAGCAGCGTAGAGGGGTCAGGAAGCACTGAAGCTTTCTTT
TRBJ1-1 | TRBV29-1 | - | - | CSVAAMNTEAFF | TGCAGCGTTGCAGCTATGAACACTGAAGCTTTCTTT
TRBJ1-1 | TRBV19 | many | - | CASSMSSRRVRGNTEAFF | TGTGCCAGTAGTATGTCGTCGCGCAGGGTCCGGGGGAACACTGAAGCTTTCTTT
TRBJ2-5 | TRBV15 | many | TRBD2 | CATSRVTSGTPPPQYF | TGTGCCACCAGCAGAGTAACTAGCGGGACGCCACCACCCCAGTACTTC
TRBJ1-5 | TRBV2 | many | TRBD1 | CASSDPRDREGGQPQHF | TGTGCCAGCAGTGATCCCCGGGACAGGGAGGGAGGTCAGCCCCAGCATTTT
TRBJ2-1 | TRBV28 | - | TRBD2 | CASRSPGLAGWNEQFF | TGTGCCAGCAGATCCCCGGGACTAGCGGGATGGAATGAGCAGTTCTTC
TRBJ1-3 | TRBV20-1 | - | - | CSARDGRQEWSISGNTIYF | TGCAGTGCTAGAGATGGAAGACAGGAATGGTCCATCTCTGGAAACACCATATATTTT
TRBJ1-1 | TRBV27 | - | - | CASSSAVTWPGGAFF | TGTGCCAGCAGTTCCGCGGTTACTTGGCCGGGCGGAGCTTTCTTT